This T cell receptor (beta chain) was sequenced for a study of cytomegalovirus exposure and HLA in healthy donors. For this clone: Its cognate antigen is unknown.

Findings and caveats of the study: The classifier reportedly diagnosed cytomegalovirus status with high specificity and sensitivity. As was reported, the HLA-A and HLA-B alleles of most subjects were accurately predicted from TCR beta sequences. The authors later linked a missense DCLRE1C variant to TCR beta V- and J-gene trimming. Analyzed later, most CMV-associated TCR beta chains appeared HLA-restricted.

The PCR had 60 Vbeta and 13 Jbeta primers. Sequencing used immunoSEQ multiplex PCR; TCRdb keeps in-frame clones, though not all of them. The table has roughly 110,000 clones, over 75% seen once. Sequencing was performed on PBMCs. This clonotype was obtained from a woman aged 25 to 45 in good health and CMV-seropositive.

CDR3 nucleotides: TGTGCCATCAGCTGGACAGTCGGGGACTCTGGGGCCAACGTCCTGACTTTC. Its translation: CAISWTVGDSGANVLTF. The chain has TRBV10-3 and TRBJ2-6; tentative D call: TRBD1 (6 bases). The germline V gene has CDR1 ENHRY and CDR2 SYGVKD. The V gene lost 6 bases and the J gene lost 0 bases, with 15 bases spanning the gap. This CDR3 comprises 17 residues.